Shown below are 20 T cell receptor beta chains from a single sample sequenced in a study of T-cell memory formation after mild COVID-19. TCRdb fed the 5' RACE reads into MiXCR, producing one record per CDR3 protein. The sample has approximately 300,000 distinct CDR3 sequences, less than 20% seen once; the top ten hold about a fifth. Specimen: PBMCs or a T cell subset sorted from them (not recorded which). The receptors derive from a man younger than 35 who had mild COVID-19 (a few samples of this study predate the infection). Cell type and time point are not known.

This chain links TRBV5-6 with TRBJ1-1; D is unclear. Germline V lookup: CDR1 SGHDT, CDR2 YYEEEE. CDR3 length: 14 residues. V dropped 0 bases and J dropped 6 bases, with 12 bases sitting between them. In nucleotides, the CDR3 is TGTGCCAGCAGCTTGGTCCAAGCAGGCGCTGAAGCTTTCTTT. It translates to CASSLVQAGAEAFF.

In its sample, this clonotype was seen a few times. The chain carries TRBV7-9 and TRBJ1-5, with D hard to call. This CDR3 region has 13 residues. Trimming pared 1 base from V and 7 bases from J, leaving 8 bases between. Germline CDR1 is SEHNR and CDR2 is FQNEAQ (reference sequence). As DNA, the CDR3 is TGTGCCAGCAGCTTAGAGGGCCGGCAGCCCCAGCATTTT. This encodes CASSLEGRQPQHF.

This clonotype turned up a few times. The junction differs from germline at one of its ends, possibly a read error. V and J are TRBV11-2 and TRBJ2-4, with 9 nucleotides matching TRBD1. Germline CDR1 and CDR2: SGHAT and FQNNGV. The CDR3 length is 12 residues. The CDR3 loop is CASSLDRGIQYF. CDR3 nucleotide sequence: TGTGCCAGCAGCCTAGACAGGGGGATTCAGTACTTC.

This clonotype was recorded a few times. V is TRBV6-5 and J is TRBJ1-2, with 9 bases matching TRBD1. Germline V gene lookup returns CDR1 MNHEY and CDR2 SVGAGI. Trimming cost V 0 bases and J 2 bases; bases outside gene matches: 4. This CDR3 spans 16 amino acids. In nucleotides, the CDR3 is TGTGCCAGCAGTTACTCGACAGGGGGAGGGAACTATGGCTACACCTTC. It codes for CASSYSTGGGNYGYTF.

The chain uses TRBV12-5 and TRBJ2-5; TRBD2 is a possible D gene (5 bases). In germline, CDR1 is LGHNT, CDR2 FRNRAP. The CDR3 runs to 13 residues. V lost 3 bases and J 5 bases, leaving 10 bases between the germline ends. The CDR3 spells CASGFSGVETQYF. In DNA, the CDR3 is TGTGCTAGTGGTTTCTCCGGGGTGGAGACCCAGTACTTC.

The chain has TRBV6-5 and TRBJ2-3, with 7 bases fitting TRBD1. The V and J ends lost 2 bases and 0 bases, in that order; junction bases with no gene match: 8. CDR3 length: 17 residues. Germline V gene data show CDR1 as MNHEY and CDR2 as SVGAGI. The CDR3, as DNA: TGTGCCAGCAGTTACGGACAGGCCAGTCTTAGCACAGATACGCAGTATTTT. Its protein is CASSYGQASLSTDTQYF.

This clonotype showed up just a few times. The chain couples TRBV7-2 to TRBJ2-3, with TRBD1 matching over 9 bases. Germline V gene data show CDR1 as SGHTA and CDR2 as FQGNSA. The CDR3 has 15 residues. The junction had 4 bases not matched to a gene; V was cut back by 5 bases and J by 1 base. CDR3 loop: CASSRRDRGTDTQYF. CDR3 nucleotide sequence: TGTGCCAGCAGCCGCCGGGACAGGGGCACAGATACGCAGTATTTT.

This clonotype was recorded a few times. CDR3 protein: CASSLEPQETQYF. Here the CDR3 DNA reads TGTGCCAGCAGCTTAGAACCCCAAGAGACCCAGTACTTC. The chain uses TRBV7-2 and TRBJ2-5, with D unclear. Trimming shortened V by 1 base and J by 1 base, and 4 bases separated the two germline ends. This CDR3 is built from 13 residues. CDR1 is SGHTA and CDR2 is FQGNSA in the germline V gene.

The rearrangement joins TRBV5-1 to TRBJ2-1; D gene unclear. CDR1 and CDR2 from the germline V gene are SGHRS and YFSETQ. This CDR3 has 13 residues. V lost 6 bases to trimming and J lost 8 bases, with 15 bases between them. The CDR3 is CASTTGYTDEQFF. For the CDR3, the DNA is TGCGCCAGCACCACTGGGTACACAGATGAGCAGTTCTTC.

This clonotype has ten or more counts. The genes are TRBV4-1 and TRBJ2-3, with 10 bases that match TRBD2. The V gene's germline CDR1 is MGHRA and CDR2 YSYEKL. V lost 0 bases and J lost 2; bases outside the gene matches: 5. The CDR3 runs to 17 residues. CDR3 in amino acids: CASSQDYTSGNTDTQYF. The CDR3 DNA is TGCGCCAGCAGCCAAGATTATACTAGCGGGAACACAGATACGCAGTATTTT.

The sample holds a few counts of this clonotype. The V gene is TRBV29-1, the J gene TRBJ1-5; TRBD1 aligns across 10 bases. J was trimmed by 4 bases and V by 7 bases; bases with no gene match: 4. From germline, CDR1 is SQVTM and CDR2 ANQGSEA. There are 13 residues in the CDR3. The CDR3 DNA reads TGCAGCGCGACAGGGGGCCGGAATCAGCCCCAGCATTTT. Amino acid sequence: CSATGGRNQPQHF.

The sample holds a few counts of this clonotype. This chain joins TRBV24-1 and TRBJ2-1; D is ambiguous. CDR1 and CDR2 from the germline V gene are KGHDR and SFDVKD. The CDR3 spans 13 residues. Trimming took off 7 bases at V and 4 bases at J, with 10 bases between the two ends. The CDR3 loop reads CATRAHGYNEQFF. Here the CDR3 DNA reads TGTGCCACCAGGGCCCACGGGTACAATGAGCAGTTCTTC.

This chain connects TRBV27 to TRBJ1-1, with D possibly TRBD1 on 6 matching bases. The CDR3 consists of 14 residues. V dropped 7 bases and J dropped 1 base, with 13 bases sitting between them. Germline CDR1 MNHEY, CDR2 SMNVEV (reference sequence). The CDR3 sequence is CASKGERANTEAFF. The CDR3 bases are TGTGCCAGCAAGGGGGAGAGGGCGAACACTGAAGCTTTCTTT.

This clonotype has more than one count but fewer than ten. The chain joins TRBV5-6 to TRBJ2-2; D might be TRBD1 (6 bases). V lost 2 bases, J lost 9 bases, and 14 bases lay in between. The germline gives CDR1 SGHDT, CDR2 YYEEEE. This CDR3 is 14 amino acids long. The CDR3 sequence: CASSFGQGNRELFF. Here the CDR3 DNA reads TGTGCCAGCAGCTTTGGCCAGGGGAACCGGGAGCTGTTTTTT.

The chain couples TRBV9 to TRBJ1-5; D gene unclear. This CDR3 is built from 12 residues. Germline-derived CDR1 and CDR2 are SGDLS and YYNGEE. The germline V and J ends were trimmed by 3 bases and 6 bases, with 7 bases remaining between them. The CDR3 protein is CASSAGGQPQHF. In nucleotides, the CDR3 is TGTGCCAGCAGCGCGGGAGGTCAGCCCCAGCATTTT.

CDR3 nucleotide sequence: TGTGCCAGCAGCCAAGATCGAATCTGGGGAGAGACCCAGTACTTC. This sequence encodes CASSQDRIWGETQYF. The J gene is TRBJ2-5, the V gene TRBV3-1, with D uncertain. CDR1 LGHDT and CDR2 YNNKEL come from the germline V gene (reference sequence). This CDR3 spans 15 amino acids. V was clipped by 0 bases and J by 4 bases, with 12 bases between them.

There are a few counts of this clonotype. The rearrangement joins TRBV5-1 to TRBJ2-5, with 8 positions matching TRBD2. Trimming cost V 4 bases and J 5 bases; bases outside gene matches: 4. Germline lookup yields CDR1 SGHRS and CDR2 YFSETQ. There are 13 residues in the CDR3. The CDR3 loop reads CASSTGGSETQYF. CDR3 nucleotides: TGCGCCAGCAGCACGGGGGGGTCGGAGACCCAGTACTTC.

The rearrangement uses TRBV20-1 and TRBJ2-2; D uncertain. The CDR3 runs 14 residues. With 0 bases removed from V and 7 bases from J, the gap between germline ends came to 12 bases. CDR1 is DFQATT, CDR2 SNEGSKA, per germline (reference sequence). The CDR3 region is CSARDRTVHGELFF. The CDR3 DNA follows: TGCAGTGCTAGAGATCGAACGGTTCACGGGGAGCTGTTTTTT.

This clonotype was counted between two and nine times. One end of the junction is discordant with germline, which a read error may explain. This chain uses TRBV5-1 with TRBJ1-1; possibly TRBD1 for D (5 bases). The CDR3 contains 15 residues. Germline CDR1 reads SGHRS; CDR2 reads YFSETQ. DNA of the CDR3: TGTGCCAGCAGCTTTGGGGGGGGGATGAACACTGAAGCTTTCTTT. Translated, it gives CASSFGGGMNTEAFF.

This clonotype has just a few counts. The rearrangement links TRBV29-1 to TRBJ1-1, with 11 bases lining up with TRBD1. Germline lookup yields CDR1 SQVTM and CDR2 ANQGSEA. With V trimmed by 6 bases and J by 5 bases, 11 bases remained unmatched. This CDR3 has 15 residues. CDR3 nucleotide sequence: TGCAGCGTCCCTGGGACAGGGGGAGGGAAAACTGAAGCTTTCTTT. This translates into CSVPGTGGGKTEAFF.